This TCR beta chain was documented in a study of beta chain features in type 1 diabetes. On the study more broadly: Age, gender and cell yields were alike across patients and healthy donors. Study-wide points: When cDNA is sequenced, cells with high TCR expression could be over-represented. Significant though moderate, a shortening of TCRB CDR3s appeared in all four CD4+ subsets of Type 1 diabetes patients.

Sampling consisted of one heparinised blood draw per donor, averaging approximately 100 mL. Every bit of the isolated RNA underwent reverse transcription, so sequencing read expressed TCRB transcripts. Some clones are missing from TCRdb's copy, which holds only in-frame ones; the method was immunoSEQ multiplex PCR. The table records approximately 160,000 clones, roughly 8.1% of them present only once. Germline-derived CDR1 and CDR2 are SGHVS and FNYEAQ. The ends lost 5 bases at V and 4 bases at J; junction bases unmatched: 7. The CDR3 extends over 16 amino acids. Notes on this clone: As yet, its antigen is unknown.

This sequence was found in a young man in good health. Sample: central memory CD4+ T cells from blood. The chain uses TRBV7-6 and TRBJ2-3; 12 nucleotides agree with TRBD1. CDR3: CASSPTGQGAADTQYF. The DNA for the CDR3 is TGTGCCAGCAGCCCTACGGGACAGGGGGCCGCAGATACGCAGTATTTT.